These 26 T cell receptor beta chains originate from one sample sequenced in a study of cytomegalovirus exposure and HLA in healthy donors listed by TCRdb under 2017. The library came from the immunoSEQ multiplex PCR assay. The multiplex PCR relied on a mix of 60 forward primers for TCR Vbeta segments and 13 reverse primers for TCR Jbeta segments. TCRdb mirrors the immuneACCESS table, restricted to in-frame sequences. Some clones are absent from its copies; in checked studies, under half trace to an unresolved V gene, and the reason for the others is unknown. Here the sample has around 99,000 clones; roughly 69% occur a single time. The ten largest clones capture 5.4% of the sample. Material for sequencing was PBMCs. These receptors all come from a woman in her 70s in good health and CMV-seropositive.

The rearrangement uses TRBV25-1 and TRBJ1-6; 7 bases agree with TRBD1. Unmatched junction bases numbered 5, after V lost 6 bases and J lost 9 bases. Germline V lookup: CDR1 MGHDK, CDR2 SYGVNS. CDR3 length: 13 residues. The CDR3 protein is CASRPQGSSPLHF. The CDR3 nucleotides read TGTGCCAGCAGGCCACAGGGGAGTTCACCCCTCCACTTT.

The chain combines TRBV30 with TRBJ1-6, with 7 bases fitting TRBD1. V shed 3 bases, J shed 5 bases, and the junction held 10 bases outside the gene matches. The CDR3 spans 16 residues. From germline, CDR1 is GTSNPN and CDR2 SVGIG (reference sequence). CDR3 nucleotides: TGTGCCTGGAGCCGGGACAGCACACCAGATAATTCACCCCTCCACTTT. Translation: CAWSRDSTPDNSPLHF.

This clone was seen a few times. The chain combines TRBV14 with TRBJ2-2; D possibly corresponds to TRBD1 (5 bases). The germline V gene has CDR1 SGHDN and CDR2 FVKESK. Trimming left V 6 bases short and J 2 bases short, with 10 bases between. CDR3 length: 14 residues. CDR3 sequence: CASSQTVNTGELFF. CDR3 coding DNA: TGTGCCAGCAGTCAGACAGTTAACACCGGGGAGCTGTTTTTT.

V usage is TRBV29-1 and J usage is TRBJ2-7; TRBD1 is a possible D gene (6 bases). This CDR3 has 14 residues. Germline CDR1 reads SQVTM; CDR2 reads ANQGSEA. The ends were cut back, 4 bases at V and 6 bases at J, with 19 bases in the middle. The chain's CDR3 is CSVVTRTVAAEQYF. Written as DNA, the CDR3 is TGCAGCGTTGTTACCCGGACAGTCGCGGCCGAGCAGTACTTC.

The chain links TRBV10-3 to TRBJ1-6; tentatively, D is TRBD1 (5 bases). CDR3 length equals 16 residues. Trimming cost V 4 bases and J 10 bases, with 20 bases left between them. Germline V gives CDR1 ENHRY, CDR2 SYGVKD. CDR3: CAISGGPTRRDSPLHF. CDR3 coding DNA: TGTGCCATCAGTGGTGGCCCGACACGGAGGGACTCACCCCTCCACTTT.

The V gene is TRBV15, the J gene TRBJ2-5, with D possibly matching TRBD1 (5 bases). Trimming cost V 0 bases and J 1 base, with 12 bases left between them. The germline gives CDR1 LNHNV, CDR2 YYDKDF (reference sequence). This CDR3 comprises 16 residues. The CDR3 loop is CATSRDLGVVQETQYF. The CDR3 coding sequence is TGTGCCACCAGCAGAGATCTAGGGGTTGTCCAAGAGACCCAGTACTTC.

The chain links TRBV10-2 to TRBJ2-7; tentatively, D is TRBD1 (6 bases). CDR1 and CDR2 (germline): WSHSY, SAAADI. The CDR3 spans 15 residues. V shed 6 bases and J shed 3 bases, with 18 bases lying between them. The CDR3 region is CASRTGEGLGYEQYF. The CDR3 DNA reads as TGCGCCAGCAGGACAGGTGAGGGTCTAGGCTACGAGCAGTACTTC.

The chain has TRBV6-1 and TRBJ1-5; D may be TRBD1 (5 bases). Germline V gene lookup returns CDR1 MNHNS and CDR2 SASEGT. The CDR3 covers 14 residues. Trimming took 4 bases from V and 6 from J, leaving 13 bases between them. The CDR3 spells CASSVGGVGQPQHF. Written as DNA, the CDR3 is TGTGCCAGCAGTGTGGGGGGTGTGGGTCAGCCCCAGCATTTT.

This clone was found a few times. The V call is TRBV11-2, the J call TRBJ2-2; 16 nucleotides agree with TRBD2. CDR1 is SGHAT and CDR2 is FQNNGV in the germline V gene. The CDR3 spans 18 residues. Trimming cost V 4 bases and J 7 bases; bases outside gene matches: 9. This chain's CDR3 is CASSWGLAGGRRVGELFF. The CDR3 DNA follows: TGTGCCAGCAGCTGGGGACTAGCGGGGGGGCGAAGGGTCGGGGAGCTGTTTTTT.

V usage is TRBV6-6 and J usage is TRBJ1-2; D is unresolved. V was trimmed by 6 bases and J by 2 bases, leaving 4 bases between them. Germline loops: CDR1 MNHNY, CDR2 SVGAGI (reference sequence). The CDR3 contains 11 residues. CDR3 amino acids: CASSRNYGYTF. The CDR3 coding sequence is TGTGCCAGCAGCAGGAACTATGGCTACACCTTC.

The V and J genes are TRBV6-4 and TRBJ1-6; D perhaps matches TRBD1 (6 bases). The ends were cut back, 5 bases at V and 8 bases at J, with 13 bases in the middle. CDR3 length: 14 residues. The germline V gene has CDR1 MRHNA and CDR2 SNTAGT. Here the CDR3 DNA reads TGTGCCAGCAGTCAAGGCCAGGGGCATTCACCCCTCCACTTT. Residues: CASSQGQGHSPLHF.

V and J are TRBV6-5 and TRBJ2-2, with a possible D match to TRBD1 (6 bases). CDR3 length: 15 amino acids. Germline CDR1 reads MNHEY; CDR2 reads SVGAGI. Deletions cut 0 bases from V and 2 bases from J, with 7 bases between. The CDR3 bases are TGTGCCAGCAGTTACTCCAGGGGAAACACCGGGGAGCTGTTTTTT. The encoded protein is CASSYSRGNTGELFF.

V is TRBV29-1 and J is TRBJ1-6; 12 bases align to TRBD1. V was clipped by 7 bases and J by 6 bases; unmatched bases: 1. The germline CDR1 and CDR2 sequences are SQVTM and ANQGSEA. The CDR3 spans 13 residues. CDR3 bases: TGCAGCGCGGGACAGGGGGCTAATTCACCCCTCCACTTT. Its protein product is CSAGQGANSPLHF.

This clone has a single count. The rearrangement links TRBV13 to TRBJ2-3, with D possibly TRBD1 on 6 matching bases. The germline V gene encodes CDR1 PRHDT and CDR2 FYEKMQ (reference sequence). V lost 4 bases to trimming and J lost 3 bases, with 17 bases between them. This CDR3 has 16 residues. In nucleotides, the CDR3 is TGTGCCAGCAGCTACTCGGCGGACAGCCTTACAGATACGCAGTATTTT. Translation: CASSYSADSLTDTQYF.

This clone was seen more than once but under ten times. The genes are TRBV11-3 and TRBJ1-5; D unresolved. Trimming shortened V by 1 base and J by 0 bases, and 13 bases separated the two germline ends. Germline V CDR1 and CDR2: SGHNT, YENEEA. The CDR3 spans 17 residues. CDR3 region: CASSLVRRAYSNQPQHF. CDR3 nucleotides: TGTGCCAGCAGCTTAGTCAGGAGGGCATATAGCAATCAGCCCCAGCATTTT.

The rearrangement uses TRBV5-6 and TRBJ1-1; perhaps TRBD1 as D (5 bases). The CDR3 consists of 15 residues. V lost 7 bases and J lost 1, with 17 bases in between. Germline V gives CDR1 SGHDT, CDR2 YYEEEE. The chain's CDR3 is CASVKDQGSNTEAFF. In nucleotides, the CDR3 is TGTGCCAGCGTAAAGGACCAGGGATCGAACACTGAAGCTTTCTTT.

This clone has only a few counts. The chain recombines TRBV7-2 with TRBJ2-3; D may be TRBD2 (6 bases). V lost 0 bases, J lost 2 bases, and 9 bases lay in between. Germline CDR1 is SGHTA and CDR2 is FQGNSA. The CDR3 consists of 15 residues. For the CDR3, the DNA is TGTGCCAGCAGCTTAGCCCTAGCGTCCACAGATACGCAGTATTTT. As protein: CASSLALASTDTQYF.

This clone was counted a single time. The CDR3 bases are TGTGCCATCAGTGCAGGACAGGGCTTAGAGACCCAGTACTTC. This translates into CAISAGQGLETQYF. The chain links TRBV10-3 to TRBJ2-5, with TRBD1 identical over 8 bases. Germline V gene sequence: CDR1 ENHRY, CDR2 SYGVKD. The CDR3 consists of 14 residues. After removal of 4 bases from V and 4 bases from J, the junction contained 5 bases not matched to a gene.

V and J are TRBV11-2 and TRBJ1-2; TRBD1 is a possible D gene (5 bases). The V end lost 4 bases, the J end lost 1 base, and 13 bases lay between the germline ends. This CDR3 spans 15 amino acids. From germline, CDR1 is SGHAT and CDR2 FQNNGV. CDR3 DNA: TGTGCCAGCAGCTCGTCGGGACTGAATAACTATGGCTACACCTTC. This gives the protein CASSSSGLNNYGYTF.

The V gene is TRBV5-1, the J gene TRBJ1-3; no clear D. The germline CDR1 and CDR2 sequences are SGHRS and YFSETQ. V gave up 3 bases and J gave up 0 bases, with 22 bases separating them. This CDR3 comprises 19 residues. Here the CDR3 DNA reads TGCGCCAGCAGCTCACATCCCTCAACCGAGGCCCTCTCTGGAAACACCATATATTTT. Its protein is CASSSHPSTEALSGNTIYF.

The chain employs TRBV6-5 and TRBJ2-7, with 10 bases that match TRBD1. Trimming cost V 5 bases and J 2 bases; bases outside gene matches: 6. Germline V gene data show CDR1 as MNHEY and CDR2 as SVGAGI. The CDR3 loop spans 15 amino acids. The CDR3 bases are TGTGCCAGCAGTCGGCGAGGACAGGGGGCCTACGAGCAGTACTTC. Protein: CASSRRGQGAYEQYF.

This clone was picked up one time. The chain uses TRBV30 and TRBJ2-1, with D maybe TRBD1 (5 bases). V was trimmed by 4 bases and J by 10 bases, leaving 20 bases between them. The CDR3 contains 14 residues. The germline V gene encodes CDR1 GTSNPN and CDR2 SVGIG (reference sequence). Written as DNA, the CDR3 is TGTGCCTGGATGCTGTTACAGGTTTCGAGAGAGCAGTTCTTC. Its protein is CAWMLLQVSREQFF.

This chain links TRBV27 with TRBJ2-2; the D gene is possibly TRBD1 (6 bases). Germline CDR1 and CDR2: MNHEY and SMNVEV (reference sequence). Deletions cut 1 base from V and 5 bases from J, with 11 bases between. This CDR3 is 15 amino acids long. CDR3 in amino acids: CASSLLQGATGELFF. CDR3 bases: TGTGCCAGCAGTTTATTACAGGGAGCAACCGGGGAGCTGTTTTTT.

The chain recombines TRBV5-6 with TRBJ2-7; the match to TRBD1 covers 8 bases. The CDR3 sequence is 14 residues long. CDR1 is SGHDT and CDR2 is YYEEEE in the germline V gene. J gave up 5 bases and V 3 bases, and 7 bases lay outside the gene matches. The CDR3 protein is CASSSTGEVDEQYF. The CDR3 bases are TGTGCCAGCAGCTCGACAGGGGAGGTGGACGAGCAGTACTTC.

The chain employs TRBV6-1 and TRBJ1-5; D gene unclear. Germline V gene sequence: CDR1 MNHNS, CDR2 SASEGT. The V gene lost 4 bases and the J gene lost 0 bases, with 7 bases spanning the gap. The CDR3 is made up of 14 amino acids. For the CDR3, the DNA is TGTGCCAGCAGTGGGGCGACTAGCAATCAGCCCCAGCATTTT. It codes for CASSGATSNQPQHF.

CDR3 in DNA: TGTGCCAGCAGCTTCGAGGTACAGGACGAGCAGTACTTC. This translates into CASSFEVQDEQYF. This rearrangement joins TRBV5-4 to TRBJ2-7, with a weak D call TRBD1 (5 bases). The V gene lost 2 bases and the J gene lost 5 bases, with 11 bases spanning the gap. The CDR3 sequence is 13 residues long. CDR1 and CDR2 (germline): SGHNT, YYREEE (reference sequence).